The rows below give T cell receptor beta chains drawn from one sample of a study of blood T cell repertoires in COVID-19. The protocol was immunoSEQ multiplex PCR, while the TCRdb copy is restricted to in-frame clones and leaves out a portion. The sample carries about 190,000 clones, approximately 90% recorded once. Sequenced: peripheral blood. These receptor sequences come from a man aged 40-49 years with active or convalescent COVID-19. Both conserved end residues are part of each CDR3. The D gene is left open where the match is weak. Some rows mark clone size as missing; the rest say once, few, many or name a class of expanded clone.

clone size: few
V gene: TRBV29-1
J gene: TRBJ2-7
D gene: NA
CDR3 DNA: TGCAGCGTTGGGTCGGGGAGCTCCTACGAGCAGTACTTC
CDR3 protein: CSVGSGSSYEQYF

clone size: NA
V gene: TRBV5-4
J gene: TRBJ2-7
D gene: NA
CDR3 DNA: TGTGCCAGCAGCTTGCTGGGGGCAGGTGAGCAGTACTTC
CDR3 protein: CASSLLGAGEQYF

clone size: NA
V gene: TRBV7-8
J gene: TRBJ2-7
D gene: NA
CDR3 DNA: TGTGCCAGCAGCCGAACTGGACAGTCCTACGAGCAGTACTTC
CDR3 protein: CASSRTGQSYEQYF

clone size: once
V gene: TRBV10-3
J gene: TRBJ2-2
D gene: NA
CDR3 DNA: TGTGCCATCAGTGAGATTACGTCAGACACCGGGGAGCTGTTTTTT
CDR3 protein: CAISEITSDTGELFF

clone size: few
V gene: TRBV5-1
J gene: TRBJ2-7
D gene: NA
CDR3 DNA: TGCGCCAGCAGCTACTTACAGGGTTCCCACGAGCAGTACTTC
CDR3 protein: CASSYLQGSHEQYF

clone size: NA
V gene: TRBV18
J gene: TRBJ1-2
D gene: NA
CDR3 DNA: TGTGCCAGCTCTCGACAGGAAAACTATGGCTACACCTTC
CDR3 protein: CASSRQENYGYTF

clone size: NA
V gene: TRBV25-1
J gene: TRBJ2-3
D gene: TRBD1
CDR3 DNA: TGTGCCAGCAGTGGGCAGGGGGGCACAGATACGCAGTATTTT
CDR3 protein: CASSGQGGTDTQYF

clone size: NA
V gene: TRBV7-9
J gene: TRBJ1-3
D gene: NA
CDR3 DNA: TGTGCCAGCAGCTTATCAGGAAACTCTGGAAACACCATATATTTT
CDR3 protein: CASSLSGNSGNTIYF

clone size: NA
V gene: TRBV27
J gene: TRBJ2-1
D gene: TRBD1
CDR3 DNA: TGTGCCAGCAGTTTTTTGATCCGCGGACAGGGAGGATACAATGAGCAGTTCTTC
CDR3 protein: CASSFLIRGQGGYNEQFF

clone size: NA
V gene: TRBV5-1
J gene: TRBJ2-3
D gene: NA
CDR3 DNA: TGCGCCAGCAGCTTGGGACATCCCACAGATACGCAGTATTTT
CDR3 protein: CASSLGHPTDTQYF

clone size: NA
V gene: TRBV27
J gene: TRBJ2-7
D gene: TRBD1
CDR3 DNA: TGTGCCAGCAGTTTGGGACAGGACTACGAGCAGTACTTC
CDR3 protein: CASSLGQDYEQYF

clone size: NA
V gene: TRBV7-2
J gene: TRBJ2-7
D gene: NA
CDR3 DNA: TGTGCCAGCGGTCGGCAGACTTCCTACGAGCAGTACTTC
CDR3 protein: CASGRQTSYEQYF

clone size: NA
V gene: TRBV7-2
J gene: TRBJ1-6
D gene: NA
CDR3 DNA: TGTGCCAGCAGCTTAGCAAACAGATTTAATTCACCCCTCCACTTT
CDR3 protein: CASSLANRFNSPLHF

clone size: once
V gene: TRBV7-2
J gene: TRBJ1-1
D gene: NA
CDR3 DNA: TGTGCCAGCAGCCCCTCGCCGGGATCGAACACTGAAGCTTTCTTT
CDR3 protein: CASSPSPGSNTEAFF

clone size: few
V gene: TRBV6-4
J gene: TRBJ1-2
D gene: TRBD1
CDR3 DNA: TGTGCCAGCAGTGGAACAGGGGGTGGCTATGGCTACACCTTC
CDR3 protein: CASSGTGGGYGYTF

clone size: NA
V gene: TRBV11-2
J gene: TRBJ2-3
D gene: NA
CDR3 DNA: TGTGCCAGCAGCTTTTGGACAGCGACCTTGACAGATACGCAGTATTTT
CDR3 protein: CASSFWTATLTDTQYF